The present T cell receptor (beta chain) was sequenced within a study of T-cell memory formation after mild COVID-19. TCRdb called the 5' RACE reads again in MiXCR, with one record for every CDR3 protein. The table has 180,000 or so distinct CDR3 sequences, 11% seen once. The CDR3 has 15 amino acids. CDR1 is SGHAT and CDR2 is FQNNGV in the germline V gene. After removal of 5 bases from V and 2 bases from J, the junction contained 7 bases not matched to a gene. Broader study findings: Shrinking CD4+ clones resided mostly in CM and EM, and CD8+ ones in EMRA.

In this sample, this clonotype turned up many times. Its target is unknown. The chain joins TRBV11-2 to TRBJ1-1, with 8 bases that match TRBD1. The receptor comes from a man aged 18 to 35 who had mild COVID-19 (a few samples of this study predate the infection). Cell type and time point are not known. Sequenced input: PBMCs or a T cell subset sorted from them (not recorded which). As DNA, the CDR3 is TGTGCCAGCAGCCCTAGGGGACAGGTAAACACTGAAGCTTTCTTT. As protein: CASSPRGQVNTEAFF.